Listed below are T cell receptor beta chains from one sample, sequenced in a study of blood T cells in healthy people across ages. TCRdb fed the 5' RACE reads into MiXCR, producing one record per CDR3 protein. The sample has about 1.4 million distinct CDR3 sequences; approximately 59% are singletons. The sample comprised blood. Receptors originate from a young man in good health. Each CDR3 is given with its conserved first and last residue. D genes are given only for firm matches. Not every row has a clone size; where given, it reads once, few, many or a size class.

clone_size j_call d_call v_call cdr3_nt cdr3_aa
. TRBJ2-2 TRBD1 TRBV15 TGTGCCACCAGGACCGGACAGGGGCGCACCGGGGAGCTGTTTTTT CATRTGQGRTGELFF
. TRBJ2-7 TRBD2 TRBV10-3 TGTGCCATCAGTTTAGCGGGGGGCTACGAGCAGTACTTC CAISLAGGYEQYF
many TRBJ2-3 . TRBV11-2 TGTGCCAGCAGCTCCCTAGCGGATACGCAGTATTTT CASSSLADTQYF
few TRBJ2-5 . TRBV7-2 TGTGCCAGCACCCGATCTGACGGGTCCCGGGAGACCCAGTACTTC CASTRSDGSRETQYF
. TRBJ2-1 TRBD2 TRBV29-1 TGCAGCGTCGATCGGCGGGAGCCCTACAATGAGCAGTTCTTC CSVDRREPYNEQFF
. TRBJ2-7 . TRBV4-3 TGCGCCAGCAGCCAATACCGGCGGGCTTCCTACGAGCAGTACTTC CASSQYRRASYEQYF
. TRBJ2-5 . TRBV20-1 TGCAGTGCAGGTACTAGCCCCGGAGCTTCGATGGAGACCCAGTACTTC CSAGTSPGASMETQYF
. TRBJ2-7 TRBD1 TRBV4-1 TGCGCCAGCAGCCAGCAACAGGGGAGCACCTACGAGCAGTACTTC CASSQQQGSTYEQYF
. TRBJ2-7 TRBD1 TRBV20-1 TGCAGTGCTCCGGACAGGGGCCTCGGCAATGAGCAGTACTTC CSAPDRGLGNEQYF
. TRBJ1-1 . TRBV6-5 TGTGCCAGCAGTTACTCGAAACCCCAGGAAGCTTTCTTT CASSYSKPQEAFF
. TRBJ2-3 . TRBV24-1 TGCGCCACCAGTGATTTTCTTGCGGGCAGGCCGGGCACAGATACGCAGTATTTT CATSDFLAGRPGTDTQYF
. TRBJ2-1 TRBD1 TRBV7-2 TGTGCCAGCAGCTCCTGGGCGACAGGGTCGTACAATGAGCAGTTCTTC CASSSWATGSYNEQFF
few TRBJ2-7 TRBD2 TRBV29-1 TGCAGCGTTCTTCGCGGGGGCTACGAGCAGTACTTC CSVLRGGYEQYF
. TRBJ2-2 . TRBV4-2 TGTGCCAGCAGCCAAGACCACAGTCCCGGGGAGCTGTTTTTT CASSQDHSPGELFF